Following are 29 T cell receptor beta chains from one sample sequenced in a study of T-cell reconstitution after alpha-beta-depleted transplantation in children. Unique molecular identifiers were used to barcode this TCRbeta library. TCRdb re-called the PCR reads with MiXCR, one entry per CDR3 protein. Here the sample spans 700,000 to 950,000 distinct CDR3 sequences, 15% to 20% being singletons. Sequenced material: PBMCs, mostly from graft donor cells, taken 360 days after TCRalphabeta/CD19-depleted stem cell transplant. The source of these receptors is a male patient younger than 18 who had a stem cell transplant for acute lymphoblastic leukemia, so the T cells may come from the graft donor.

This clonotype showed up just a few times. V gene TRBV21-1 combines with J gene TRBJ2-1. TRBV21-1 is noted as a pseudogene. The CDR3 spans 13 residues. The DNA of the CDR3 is TGTGCCAGCAGCAAACTCCGAGCAGGTGAGCAGTTCTTC. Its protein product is CASSKLRAGEQFF.

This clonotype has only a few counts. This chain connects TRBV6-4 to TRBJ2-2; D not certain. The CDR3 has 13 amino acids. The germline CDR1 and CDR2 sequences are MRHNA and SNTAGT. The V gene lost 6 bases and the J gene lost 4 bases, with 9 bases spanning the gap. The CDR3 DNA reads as TGTGCCAGCAGGAGGCCTAGCACCGGGGAGCTGTTTTTT. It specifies CASRRPSTGELFF.

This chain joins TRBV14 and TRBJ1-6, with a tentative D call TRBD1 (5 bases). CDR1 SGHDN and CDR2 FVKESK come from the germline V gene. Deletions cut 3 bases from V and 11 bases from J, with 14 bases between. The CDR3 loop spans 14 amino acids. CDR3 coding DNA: TGTGCCAGCAGCCACCCGACAGCTAGGACACCCCTCCACTTT. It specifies CASSHPTARTPLHF. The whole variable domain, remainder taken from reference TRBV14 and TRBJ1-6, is EAGVTQFPSHSVIEKGQTVTLRCDPISGHDNLYWYRRVMGKEIKFLLHFVKESKQDESGMPNNRFLAERTGGTYSTLKVQPAELEDSGVYFCASSHPTARTPLHFGNGTRLTVT.

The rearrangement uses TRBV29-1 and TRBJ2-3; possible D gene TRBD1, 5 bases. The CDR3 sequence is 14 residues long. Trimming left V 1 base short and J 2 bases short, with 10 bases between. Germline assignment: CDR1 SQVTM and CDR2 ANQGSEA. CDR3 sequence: CSVEGGAPTDTQYF. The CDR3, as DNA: TGCAGCGTTGAAGGGGGCGCCCCCACAGATACGCAGTATTTT.

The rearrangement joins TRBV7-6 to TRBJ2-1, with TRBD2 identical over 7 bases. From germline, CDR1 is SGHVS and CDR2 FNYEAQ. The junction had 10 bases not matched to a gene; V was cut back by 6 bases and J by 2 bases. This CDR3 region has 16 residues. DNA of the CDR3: TGTGCCAGCAGTTCTCGTGGCGGGGGAGCCTACAATGAGCAGTTCTTC. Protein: CASSSRGGGAYNEQFF.

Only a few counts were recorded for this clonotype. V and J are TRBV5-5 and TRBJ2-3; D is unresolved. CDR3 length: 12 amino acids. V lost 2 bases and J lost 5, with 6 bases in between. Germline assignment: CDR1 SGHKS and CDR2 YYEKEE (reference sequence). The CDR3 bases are TGTGCCAGCAGCTTCATAGTAGATACGCAGTATTTT. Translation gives CASSFIVDTQYF.

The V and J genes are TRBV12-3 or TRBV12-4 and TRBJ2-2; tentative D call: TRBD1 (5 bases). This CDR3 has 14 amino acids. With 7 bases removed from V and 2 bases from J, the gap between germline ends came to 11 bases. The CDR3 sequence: CASTLGANTGELFF. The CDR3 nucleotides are TGTGCCAGCACCCTTGGGGCTAACACCGGGGAGCTGTTTTTT.

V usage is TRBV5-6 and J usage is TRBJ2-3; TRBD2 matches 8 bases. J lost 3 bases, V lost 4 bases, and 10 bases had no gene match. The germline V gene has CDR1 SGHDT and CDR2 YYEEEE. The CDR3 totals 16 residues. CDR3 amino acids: CASSQVAGTKTDTQYF. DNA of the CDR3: TGTGCCAGCAGCCAAGTAGCGGGAACTAAGACAGATACGCAGTATTTT.

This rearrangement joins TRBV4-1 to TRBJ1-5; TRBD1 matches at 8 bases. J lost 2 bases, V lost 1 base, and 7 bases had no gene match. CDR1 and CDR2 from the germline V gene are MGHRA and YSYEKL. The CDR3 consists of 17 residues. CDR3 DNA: TGCGCCAGCAGCCAAGTTATAGGACAGGGACGCAATCAGCCCCAGCATTTT. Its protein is CASSQVIGQGRNQPQHF.

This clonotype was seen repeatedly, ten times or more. The chain's CDR3 is CASKGTGDTQYF. The CDR3 DNA follows: TGCGCCAGCAAGGGAACCGGAGATACGCAGTATTTT. This rearrangement joins TRBV4-1 to TRBJ2-3; D not resolved. CDR1 and CDR2 (germline): MGHRA, YSYEKL. Trimming pared 7 bases from V and 5 bases from J, leaving 10 bases between. The CDR3 contains 12 residues.

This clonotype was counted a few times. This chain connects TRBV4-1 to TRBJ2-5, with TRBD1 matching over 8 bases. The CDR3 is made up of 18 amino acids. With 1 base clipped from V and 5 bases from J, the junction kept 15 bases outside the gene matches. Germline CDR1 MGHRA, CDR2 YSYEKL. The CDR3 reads CASSQVGRVRQGSETQYF. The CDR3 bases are TGCGCCAGCAGCCAAGTGGGACGGGTGCGACAGGGGAGCGAGACCCAGTACTTC.

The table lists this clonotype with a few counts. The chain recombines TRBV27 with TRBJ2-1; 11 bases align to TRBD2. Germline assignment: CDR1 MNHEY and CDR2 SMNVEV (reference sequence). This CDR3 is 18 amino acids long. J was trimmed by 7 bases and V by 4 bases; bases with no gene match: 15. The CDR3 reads CASSSFWVAGGPTNEQFF. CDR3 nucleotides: TGTGCCAGCAGTTCCTTCTGGGTAGCGGGAGGGCCGACGAATGAGCAGTTCTTC.

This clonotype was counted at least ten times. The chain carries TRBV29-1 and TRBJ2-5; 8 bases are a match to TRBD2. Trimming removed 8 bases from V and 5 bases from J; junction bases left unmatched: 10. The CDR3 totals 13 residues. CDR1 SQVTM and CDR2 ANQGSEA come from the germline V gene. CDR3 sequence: CSMSGREWETQYF. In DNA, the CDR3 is TGCAGCATGAGCGGGAGAGAATGGGAGACCCAGTACTTC.

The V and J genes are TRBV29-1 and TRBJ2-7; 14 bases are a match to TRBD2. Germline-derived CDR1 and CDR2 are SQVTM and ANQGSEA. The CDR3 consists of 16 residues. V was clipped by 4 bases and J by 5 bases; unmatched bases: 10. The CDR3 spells CSVGVLGLAGVHEQYF. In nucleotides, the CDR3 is TGCAGCGTTGGCGTTTTGGGACTAGCGGGAGTGCACGAGCAGTACTTC.

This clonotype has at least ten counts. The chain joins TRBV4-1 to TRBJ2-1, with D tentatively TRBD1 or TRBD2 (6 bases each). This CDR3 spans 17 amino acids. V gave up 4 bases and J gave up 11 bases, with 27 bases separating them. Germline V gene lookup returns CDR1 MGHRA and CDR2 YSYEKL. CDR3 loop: CASSLPYLRGGGLKQFF. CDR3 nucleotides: TGCGCCAGCAGCCTCCCCTACCTCAGGGGTGGAGGGTTAAAGCAGTTCTTC.

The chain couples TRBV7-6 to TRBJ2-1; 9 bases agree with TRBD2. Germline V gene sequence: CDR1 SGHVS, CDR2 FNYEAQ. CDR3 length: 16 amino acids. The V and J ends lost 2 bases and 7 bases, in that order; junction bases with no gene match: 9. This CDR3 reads CASSLKGGGRANEQFF. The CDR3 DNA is TGTGCCAGCAGCTTAAAGGGGGGCGGGAGGGCGAATGAGCAGTTCTTC.

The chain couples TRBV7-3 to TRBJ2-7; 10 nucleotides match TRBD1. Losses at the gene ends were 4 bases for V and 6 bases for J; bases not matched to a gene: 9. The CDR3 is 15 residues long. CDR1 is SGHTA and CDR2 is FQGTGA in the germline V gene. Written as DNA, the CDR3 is TGTGCCAGCAGCTCACAAGGGACAGGGGTGCGCGAGCAGTACTTC. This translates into CASSSQGTGVREQYF.

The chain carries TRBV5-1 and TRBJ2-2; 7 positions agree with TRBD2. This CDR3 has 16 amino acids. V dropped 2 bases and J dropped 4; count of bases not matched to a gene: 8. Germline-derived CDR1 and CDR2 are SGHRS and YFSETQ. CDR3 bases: TGCGCCAGCAGCTTCTCTGGCGGGAGAAGCACCGGGGAGCTGTTTTTT. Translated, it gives CASSFSGGRSTGELFF. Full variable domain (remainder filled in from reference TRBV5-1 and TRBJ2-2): KAGVTQTPRYLIKTRGQQVTLSCSPISGHRSVSWYQQTPGQGLQFLFEYFSETQRNKGNFPGRFSGRQFSNSRSEMNVSTLELGDSALYLCASSFSGGRSTGELFFGEGSRLTVL.

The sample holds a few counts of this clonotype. The CDR3 sequence: CATSDSGDRHGYTF. In nucleotides, the CDR3 is TGTGCCACCAGTGATAGCGGGGACAGACATGGCTACACCTTC. The rearrangement joins TRBV24-1 to TRBJ1-2, with 7 bases fitting TRBD1. This CDR3 comprises 14 residues. The germline CDR1 and CDR2 sequences are KGHDR and SFDVKD. V dropped 3 bases and J dropped 6; count of bases not matched to a gene: 6.

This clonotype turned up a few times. The CDR3 nucleotides are TGTGCCAGCAGCTTGGGACTAGCGGGAGATGGGATATACAATGAGCAGTTCTTC. Protein sequence: CASSLGLAGDGIYNEQFF. The rearrangement uses TRBV13 and TRBJ2-1, with TRBD2 matching 14 bases. The CDR3 loop spans 18 amino acids. The germline V gene has CDR1 PRHDT and CDR2 FYEKMQ (reference sequence). V lost 3 bases and J lost 4; bases outside the gene matches: 8.

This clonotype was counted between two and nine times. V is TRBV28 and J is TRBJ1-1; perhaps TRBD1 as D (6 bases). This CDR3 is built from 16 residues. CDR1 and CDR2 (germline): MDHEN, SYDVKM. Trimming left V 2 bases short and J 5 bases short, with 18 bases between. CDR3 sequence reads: CASSLMFRGQGTEAFF. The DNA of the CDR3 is TGTGCCAGCAGTTTAATGTTCAGGGGCCAGGGTACTGAAGCTTTCTTT.

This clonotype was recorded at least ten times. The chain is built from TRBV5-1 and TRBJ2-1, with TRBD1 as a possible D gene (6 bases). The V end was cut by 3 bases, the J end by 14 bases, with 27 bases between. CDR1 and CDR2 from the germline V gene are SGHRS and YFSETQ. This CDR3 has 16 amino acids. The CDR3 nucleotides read TGCGCCAGCAGCTCGCCACGGACAGAACGAGGCAGGCCGAAGTTCTTC. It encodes CASSSPRTERGRPKFF.

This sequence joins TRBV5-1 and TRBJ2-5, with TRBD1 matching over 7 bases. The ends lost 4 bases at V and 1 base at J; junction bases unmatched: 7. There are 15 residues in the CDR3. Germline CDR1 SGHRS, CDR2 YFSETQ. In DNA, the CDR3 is TGCGCCAGCAGCACCAGACAGGGAATCCAAGAGACCCAGTACTTC. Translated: CASSTRQGIQETQYF.

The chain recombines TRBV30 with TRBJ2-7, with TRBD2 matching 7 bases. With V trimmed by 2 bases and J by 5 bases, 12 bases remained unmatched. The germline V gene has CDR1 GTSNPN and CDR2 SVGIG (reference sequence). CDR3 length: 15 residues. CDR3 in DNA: TGTGCCTGGAGTATGGACGGCGGGAGAATCGACGAGCAGTACTTC. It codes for CAWSMDGGRIDEQYF.

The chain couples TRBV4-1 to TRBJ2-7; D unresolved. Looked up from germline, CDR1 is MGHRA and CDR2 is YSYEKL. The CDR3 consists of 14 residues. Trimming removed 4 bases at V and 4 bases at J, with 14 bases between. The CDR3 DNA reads TGCGCCAGCAGCCCGAGACTGATTGAATACGAGCAGTACTTC. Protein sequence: CASSPRLIEYEQYF.

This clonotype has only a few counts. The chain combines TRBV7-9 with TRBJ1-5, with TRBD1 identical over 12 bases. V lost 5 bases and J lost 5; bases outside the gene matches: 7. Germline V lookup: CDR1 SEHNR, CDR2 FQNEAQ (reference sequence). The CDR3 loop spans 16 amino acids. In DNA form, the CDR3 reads TGTGCCAGCAGCCCGTCGGGACAGGGGGCTGATCAGCCCCAGCATTTT. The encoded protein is CASSPSGQGADQPQHF.

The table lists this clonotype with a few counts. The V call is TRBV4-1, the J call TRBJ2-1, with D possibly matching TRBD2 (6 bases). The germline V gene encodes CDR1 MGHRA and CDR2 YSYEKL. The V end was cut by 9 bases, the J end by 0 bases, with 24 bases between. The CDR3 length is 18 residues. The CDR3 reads CASGAPAGTFSSYNEQFF. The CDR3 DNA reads TGCGCCAGTGGGGCCCCAGCCGGGACTTTCAGCTCCTACAATGAGCAGTTCTTC.

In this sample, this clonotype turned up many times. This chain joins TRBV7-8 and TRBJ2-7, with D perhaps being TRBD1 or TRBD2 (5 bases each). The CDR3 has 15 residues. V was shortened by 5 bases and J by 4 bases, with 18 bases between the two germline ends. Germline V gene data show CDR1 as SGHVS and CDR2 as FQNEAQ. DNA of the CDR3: TGTGCCAGCAGCCATGGGACCGCCGTGGAGTACGAGCAGTACTTC. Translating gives CASSHGTAVEYEQYF.

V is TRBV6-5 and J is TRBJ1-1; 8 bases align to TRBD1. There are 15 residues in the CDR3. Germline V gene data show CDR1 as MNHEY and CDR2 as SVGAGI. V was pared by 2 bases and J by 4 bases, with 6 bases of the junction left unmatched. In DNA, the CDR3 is TGTGCCAGCAGTTACGACAGGGGAGTTAGCACTGAAGCTTTCTTT. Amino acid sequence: CASSYDRGVSTEAFF.